This T cell receptor (beta chain) was sequenced in a study of T cell repertoires in cytomegalovirus infection. Overall study: Newly reported HLA-C-restricted and thoroughly characterized HLA-B-restricted CMV epitopes were employed.

V lost 6 bases to trimming and J lost 4 bases, with 18 bases between them. The CDR3 has 15 amino acids. CDR1 and CDR2 from the germline V gene are MGHRA and YSYEKL. In regard to this clonotype: The target antigen is unknown.

TCRdb reprocessed the reads via MiXCR and lists one record per CDR3 protein. The top ten hold about 18% of the sample, which has roughly 730,000 distinct CDR3 sequences, 33% seen once. This chain connects TRBV4-1 to TRBJ1-1, with D perhaps matching TRBD1 (5 bases). The sample here was cultured PBMCs, taken from culture after CMV antigen stimulation. The sequence derives from a human donor in good health (CMV status not recorded). Some clones in this sample may be carry-over from other donors' samples. DNA for the CDR3: TGCGCCAGCAGTCGACCGGGGCATCGAGGCACTGAAGCTTTCTTT. This encodes CASSRPGHRGTEAFF.